The 3 T cell receptor beta chains below were found in one sample sequenced in a study of T cells in localized non-small cell lung cancer. TCRdb's table, derived via immunoSEQ multiplex PCR, lists solely in-frame clones and lacks some. The sample shows 20,000 to 25,000 clones, about 90% of them seen only once. Material: peripheral blood, obtained before any cancer treatment. Receptors were obtained from a male donor at least 60 years old with stage I squamous cell lung carcinoma.

The chain couples TRBV7-8 to TRBJ1-3; no firm D call. Germline lookup yields CDR1 SGHVS and CDR2 FQNEAQ. This CDR3 is 15 amino acids long. The ends were cut back, 4 bases at V and 0 bases at J, with 10 bases in the middle. The CDR3, as DNA: TGTGCCAGCAGCTCGAGCGGGAGCTCTGGAAACACCATATATTTT. This encodes CASSSSGSSGNTIYF.

This rearrangement joins TRBV7-2 to TRBJ2-3, with D tentatively TRBD2 (5 bases). The germline V gene encodes CDR1 SGHTA and CDR2 FQGNSA. V dropped 3 bases and J dropped 5 bases, with 9 bases sitting between them. The CDR3 runs to 13 residues. This CDR3 reads CASSFRSGDTQYF. CDR3 sequence (DNA): TGTGCCAGCAGCTTTCGGAGCGGAGATACGCAGTATTTT.

The chain couples TRBV2 to TRBJ2-1; 9 bases agree with TRBD2. The CDR3 length is 16 residues. The junction had 14 bases not matched to a gene; V was cut back by 7 bases and J by 7 bases. CDR1 SNHLY and CDR2 FYNNEI come from the germline V gene. The CDR3 here is CASILLGTAGGNEQFF. For the CDR3, the DNA is TGTGCCAGCATCCTTCTCGGGACGGCGGGGGGGAATGAGCAGTTCTTC.